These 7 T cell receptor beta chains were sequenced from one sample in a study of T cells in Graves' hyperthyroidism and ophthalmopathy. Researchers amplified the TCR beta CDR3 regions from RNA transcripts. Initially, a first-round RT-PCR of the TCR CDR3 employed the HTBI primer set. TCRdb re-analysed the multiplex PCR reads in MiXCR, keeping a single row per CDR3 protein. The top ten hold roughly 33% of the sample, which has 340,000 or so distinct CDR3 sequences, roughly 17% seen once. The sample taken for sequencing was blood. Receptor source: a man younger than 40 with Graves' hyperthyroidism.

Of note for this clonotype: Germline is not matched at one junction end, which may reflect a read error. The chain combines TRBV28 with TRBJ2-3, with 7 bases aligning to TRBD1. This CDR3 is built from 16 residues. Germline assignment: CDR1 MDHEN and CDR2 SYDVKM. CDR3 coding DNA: TGTGCCAGCAGCCCCGGGACAGACTACCGGTCAGATATGCAGTATTTT. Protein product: CASSPGTDYRSDMQYF.

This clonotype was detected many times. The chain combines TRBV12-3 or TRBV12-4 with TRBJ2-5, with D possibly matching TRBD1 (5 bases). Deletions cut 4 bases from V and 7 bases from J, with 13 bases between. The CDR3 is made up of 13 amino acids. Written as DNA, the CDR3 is TGTGCCAGCAGTTCCGCCGATAGGGGGACCCAGTACTTC. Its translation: CASSSADRGTQYF.

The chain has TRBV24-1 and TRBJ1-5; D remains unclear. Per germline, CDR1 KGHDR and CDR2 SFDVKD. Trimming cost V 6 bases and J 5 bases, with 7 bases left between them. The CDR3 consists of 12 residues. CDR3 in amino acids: CATSQADQPQHF. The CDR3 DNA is TGTGCCACCAGTCAAGCCGATCAGCCCCAGCATTTT.

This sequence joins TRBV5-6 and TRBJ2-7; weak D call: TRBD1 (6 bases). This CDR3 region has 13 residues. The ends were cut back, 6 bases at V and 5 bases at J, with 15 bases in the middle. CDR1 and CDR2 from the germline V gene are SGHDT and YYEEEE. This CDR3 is CASTWGQGDEQYF. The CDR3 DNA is TGTGCCAGCACCTGGGGGCAGGGAGACGAGCAGTACTTC.

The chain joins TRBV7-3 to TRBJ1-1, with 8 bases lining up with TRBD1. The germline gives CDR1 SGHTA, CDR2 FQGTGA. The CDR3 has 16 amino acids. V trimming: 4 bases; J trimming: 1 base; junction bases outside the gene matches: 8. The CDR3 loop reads CASSSPWTGSNTEAFF. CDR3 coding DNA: TGTGCCAGCAGCTCGCCTTGGACAGGGTCGAACACTGAAGCTTTCTTT.

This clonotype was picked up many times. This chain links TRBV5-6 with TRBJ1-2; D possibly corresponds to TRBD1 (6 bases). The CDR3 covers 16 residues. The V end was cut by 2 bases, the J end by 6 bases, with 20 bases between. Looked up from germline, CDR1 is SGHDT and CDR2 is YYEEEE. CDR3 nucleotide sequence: TGTGCCAGCAGCTTTGCGTCGGGGGGGCGAGGTAATGGCTACACCTTC. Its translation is CASSFASGGRGNGYTF. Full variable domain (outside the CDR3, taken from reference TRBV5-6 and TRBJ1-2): DAGVTQSPTHLIKTRGQQVTLRCSPKSGHDTVSWYQQALGQGPQFIFQYYEEEERQRGNFPDRFSGHQFPNYSSELNVNALLLGDSALYLCASSFASGGRGNGYTFGSGTRLTVV.

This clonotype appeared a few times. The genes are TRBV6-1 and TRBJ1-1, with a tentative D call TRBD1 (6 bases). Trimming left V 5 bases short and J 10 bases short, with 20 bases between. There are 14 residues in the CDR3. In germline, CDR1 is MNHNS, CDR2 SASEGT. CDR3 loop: CASSSLGGPGGAFF. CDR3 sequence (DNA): TGTGCCAGCAGTTCCCTCGGGGGCCCGGGGGGAGCTTTCTTT.